Presented here are 28 T cell receptor beta chains from one specimen sequenced in a study of cytomegalovirus exposure and HLA in healthy donors. PCR primers comprised 60 Vbeta and 13 Jbeta primers. This table comes from immunoSEQ multiplex PCR, and its TCRdb copy is limited to in-frame clones, with some not included. The sample has more than 110,000 clones; 70% are singletons. Sequenced input: PBMCs. Receptors were obtained from a woman in her sixties in good health and CMV-seropositive.

V and J are TRBV4-1 and TRBJ1-1, with 8 bases aligning to TRBD1. After removal of 4 bases from V and 4 bases from J, the junction contained 11 bases not matched to a gene. The CDR3 is 16 amino acids. Germline V lookup: CDR1 MGHRA, CDR2 YSYEKL. The CDR3 spells CASSPRDRSLSTEAFF. The CDR3 region has the DNA TGCGCCAGCAGCCCCCGGGACAGGTCCTTGAGCACTGAAGCTTTCTTT.

This chain connects TRBV20-1 to TRBJ1-1; possibly TRBD1 for D (5 bases). The CDR3 has 11 residues. The germline CDR1 and CDR2 sequences are DFQATT and SNEGSKA (reference sequence). The V gene lost 5 bases and the J gene lost 3 bases, with 7 bases spanning the gap. The CDR3 DNA reads TGCAGTGCTTCGGGGGACACTGAAGCTTTCTTT. Its translation is CSASGDTEAFF.

This chain links TRBV12-5 with TRBJ2-1, with 7 bases lining up with TRBD2. The CDR3 is 11 amino acids. After removal of 4 bases from V and 9 bases from J, the junction contained 0 bases not matched to a gene. Germline V gives CDR1 LGHNT, CDR2 FRNRAP. The CDR3, as DNA: TGTGCTAGTGGTTCGGGGGGTGAGCAGTTCTTC. Amino acid sequence: CASGSGGEQFF.

The rearrangement uses TRBV5-7 and TRBJ2-5, with D perhaps TRBD1 (6 bases). TRBV5-7 belongs to the ORF category, with a function that is uncertain. The V gene lost 6 bases and the J gene lost 2 bases, with 11 bases spanning the gap. The CDR3 is 13 amino acids. The CDR3 DNA sequence: TGTGCCAGCATCAAGGACAGACAAGAGACCCAGTACTTC. This gives the protein CASIKDRQETQYF.

The V gene is TRBV28, the J gene TRBJ1-5; the match to TRBD1 covers 12 bases. Per the germline V gene, CDR1 is MDHEN and CDR2 is SYDVKM. V lost 8 bases to trimming and J lost 2 bases; unmatched junction nucleotides: 4. The CDR3 sequence is 15 residues long. This CDR3 reads CASRGDRGRNQPQHF. The CDR3 DNA reads TGTGCCAGCCGGGGGGACAGGGGGCGCAATCAGCCCCAGCATTTT.

This chain joins TRBV5-1 and TRBJ1-5, with a weak D call TRBD1 (5 bases). Trimming stripped 2 bases from V and 2 bases from J, with 8 bases between. The length of the CDR3 is 14 residues. Germline CDR1 and CDR2: SGHRS and YFSETQ. The CDR3 sequence: CASSLGAGNQPQHF. The CDR3 nucleotides are TGCGCCAGCAGCTTAGGGGCGGGCAATCAGCCCCAGCATTTT. The full variable domain, its missing parts supplied by reference TRBV5-1 and TRBJ1-5, is KAGVTQTPRYLIKTRGQQVTLSCSPISGHRSVSWYQQTPGQGLQFLFEYFSETQRNKGNFPGRFSGRQFSNSRSEMNVSTLELGDSALYLCASSLGAGNQPQHFGDGTRLSIL.

This chain uses TRBV4-1 with TRBJ2-6, with D possibly TRBD1 on 6 matching bases. V was shortened by 4 bases and J by 0 bases, with 10 bases between the two germline ends. This CDR3 is built from 16 residues. Germline CDR1 is MGHRA and CDR2 is YSYEKL. The CDR3 protein is CASSRTVTSGANVLTF. CDR3 in DNA: TGCGCCAGCAGCCGGACAGTTACCTCTGGGGCCAACGTCCTGACTTTC.

The chain uses TRBV5-1 and TRBJ1-4; D is possibly TRBD1 (6 bases). The length of the CDR3 is 15 residues. The V gene lost 4 bases and the J gene lost 2 bases, with 12 bases spanning the gap. The V gene's germline CDR1 is SGHRS and CDR2 YFSETQ. CDR3 DNA: TGCGCCAGCAGCGTAGGGGACATTACTAATGAAAAACTGTTTTTT. Translating gives CASSVGDITNEKLFF.

Here the CDR3 reads CATSATGEYGYTF. CDR3 in DNA: TGTGCCACCAGCGCGACAGGGGAATATGGCTACACCTTC. The chain uses TRBV15 and TRBJ1-2, with 8 bases that match TRBD1. CDR1 LNHNV and CDR2 YYDKDF come from the germline V gene (reference sequence). The CDR3 spans 13 residues. V shed 5 bases, J shed 5 bases, and the junction held 4 bases outside the gene matches.

The chain employs TRBV28 and TRBJ1-1; D is unclear. V was trimmed by 2 bases and J by 0 bases, leaving 13 bases between them. From germline, CDR1 is MDHEN and CDR2 SYDVKM. This CDR3 is 16 amino acids long. The CDR3 bases are TGTGCCAGCAGTTTACCACAGACAACCCTGAACACTGAAGCTTTCTTT. It specifies CASSLPQTTLNTEAFF.

V is TRBV6-1 and J is TRBJ1-1; 8 nucleotides line up with TRBD1. The CDR3 covers 14 residues. The V gene end was trimmed by 4 bases and the J gene end by 5 bases; junction bases not matched to a gene: 6. Per the germline V gene, CDR1 is MNHNS and CDR2 is SASEGT. The CDR3 nucleotides read TGTGCCAGCAGTGGCCGACAGGGGCGGACTGAAGCTTTCTTT. Translation gives CASSGRQGRTEAFF.

V is TRBV20-1 and J is TRBJ2-1, with TRBD2 identical over 7 bases. J was trimmed by 9 bases and V by 3 bases; bases with no gene match: 2. This CDR3 is 11 amino acids long. Per the germline V gene, CDR1 is DFQATT and CDR2 is SNEGSKA (reference sequence). This CDR3 is CSARGGIEQFF. CDR3 bases: TGCAGTGCTAGGGGGGGGATTGAGCAGTTCTTC.

This chain uses TRBV7-6 with TRBJ2-7; D is perhaps TRBD2 (6 bases). The CDR3 extends over 15 amino acids. Per the germline V gene, CDR1 is SGHVS and CDR2 is FNYEAQ. V dropped 1 base and J dropped 2 bases, with 12 bases sitting between them. The CDR3 nucleotides read TGTGCCAGCAGCTTAGTACGTGGACTAACCTACGAGCAGTACTTC. Translating gives CASSLVRGLTYEQYF.

CDR3 loop: CASSRDRFTEAFF. The CDR3 DNA reads as TGTGCCAGCAGCAGGGACAGGTTCACTGAAGCTTTCTTT. This chain connects TRBV9 to TRBJ1-1; 8 nucleotides line up with TRBD1. The CDR3 has 13 amino acids. V lost 4 bases to trimming and J lost 4 bases; unmatched junction nucleotides: 3. Looked up from germline, CDR1 is SGDLS and CDR2 is YYNGEE.

This chain uses TRBV15 with TRBJ1-3; D ambiguous. This CDR3 contains 15 residues. With 0 bases removed from V and 0 bases from J, the gap between germline ends came to 6 bases. Looked up from germline, CDR1 is LNHNV and CDR2 is YYDKDF (reference sequence). CDR3 coding DNA: TGTGCCACCAGCAGAGACAGGTACTCTGGAAACACCATATATTTT. Protein sequence: CATSRDRYSGNTIYF.

The genes are TRBV19 and TRBJ1-1, with a weak D call TRBD1 (6 bases). V was shortened by 4 bases and J by 5 bases, with 14 bases between the two germline ends. Germline V gene sequence: CDR1 LNHDA, CDR2 SQIVND (reference sequence). There are 14 residues in the CDR3. The CDR3 DNA reads as TGTGCCAGTAGTAGCGGCAGGGGAACGACTGAAGCTTTCTTT. This gives the protein CASSSGRGTTEAFF.

The sample holds a few counts of this clone. The chain couples TRBV6-1 to TRBJ1-2; TRBD1 aligns across 10 bases. J lost 3 bases, V lost 3 bases, and 4 bases had no gene match. The CDR3 covers 15 residues. The germline V gene encodes CDR1 MNHNS and CDR2 SASEGT. CDR3 coding DNA: TGTGCCAGCAGTGAGAGACAGGGGGCTGACTATGGCTACACCTTC. It yields the protein CASSERQGADYGYTF.

The chain links TRBV4-2 to TRBJ2-7; D unclear. V lost 1 base and J 7 bases, leaving 11 bases between the germline ends. There are 13 residues in the CDR3. The germline V gene has CDR1 LGHNA and CDR2 YNFKEQ. CDR3 DNA: TGTGCCAGCAGCCAAGCACAGCTCCGGGAGCAGTACTTC. Translation: CASSQAQLREQYF.

V and J are TRBV28 and TRBJ1-2, with D possibly TRBD1 on 5 matching bases. CDR3 length: 12 amino acids. CDR1 is MDHEN, CDR2 SYDVKM, per germline. Trimming removed 4 bases from V and 7 bases from J, with 10 bases in between. For the CDR3, the DNA is TGTGCCAGCAGTTCGGGGGGGTTTGGCTACACCTTC. It encodes CASSSGGFGYTF.

The count of this clone is one. V gene TRBV5-1 combines with J gene TRBJ2-3, with TRBD1 identical over 9 bases. Unmatched junction bases numbered 6, after V lost 0 bases and J lost 1 base. Germline CDR1 reads SGHRS; CDR2 reads YFSETQ. CDR3 length: 17 residues. CDR3 bases: TGCGCCAGCAGCTTGGTGGGACAGGGTGGCCGCACAGATACGCAGTATTTT. Translating it yields CASSLVGQGGRTDTQYF.

The CDR3 spells CASRRLAGGADTQYF. CDR3 in DNA: TGTGCCAGCAGGAGACTAGCGGGAGGGGCAGATACGCAGTATTTT. The gene calls are TRBV2 and TRBJ2-3; TRBD2 matches at 14 bases. Germline trimming cut 6 bases from V and 4 bases from J; bases unmatched to any gene: 3. The germline V gene encodes CDR1 SNHLY and CDR2 FYNNEI. This CDR3 is 15 amino acids long.

The gene calls are TRBV9 and TRBJ2-5; TRBD1 matches at 7 bases. Germline values: CDR1 SGDLS, CDR2 YYNGEE. After removal of 0 bases from V and 2 bases from J, the junction contained 4 bases not matched to a gene. The CDR3 runs 15 residues. The CDR3 coding sequence is TGTGCCAGCAGCGTAGCTTTGACAGGGCAAGAGACCCAGTACTTC. Protein: CASSVALTGQETQYF.

In nucleotides, the CDR3 is TGTGCCAGCAGCGTTGTCCCCGCGGGGCGAAACACCATATATTTT. It codes for CASSVVPAGRNTIYF. The chain joins TRBV9 to TRBJ1-3, with TRBD1 as a possible D gene (5 bases). This CDR3 has 15 amino acids. Per the germline V gene, CDR1 is SGDLS and CDR2 is YYNGEE. V lost 2 bases and J lost 5, with 14 bases in between. The whole variable domain, filled in from reference TRBV9 and TRBJ1-3, reads DSGVTQTPKHLITATGQRVTLRCSPRSGDLSVYWYQQSLDQGLQFLIQYYNGEERAKGNILERFSAQQFPDLHSELNLSSLELGDSALYFCASSVVPAGRNTIYFGEGSWLTVV.

The J gene is TRBJ1-1, the V gene TRBV5-1; D is possibly TRBD1 (5 bases). CDR1 is SGHRS and CDR2 is YFSETQ in the germline V gene. CDR3 length: 15 amino acids. V lost 0 bases and J lost 0, with 9 bases in between. CDR3: CASSLEGRVNTEAFF. For the CDR3, the DNA is TGCGCCAGCAGCTTGGAAGGCAGGGTGAACACTGAAGCTTTCTTT.

This chain joins TRBV19 and TRBJ2-3; TRBD2 agrees at 8 bases. This CDR3 is 17 amino acids long. From germline, CDR1 is LNHDA and CDR2 SQIVND (reference sequence). With 5 bases clipped from V and 0 bases from J, the junction kept 10 bases outside the gene matches. CDR3 loop: CASSSRLASTSTDTQYF. CDR3 nucleotide sequence: TGTGCCAGTAGTTCAAGACTAGCGTCAACTAGCACAGATACGCAGTATTTT.

This clone was recorded once. Different DNA sequences within this sample yield the same CDR3. This chain links TRBV5-1 with TRBJ1-1; 7 bases match TRBD1. The V gene end was trimmed by 0 bases and the J gene end by 8 bases; junction bases not matched to a gene: 1. The CDR3 is made up of 12 amino acids. Germline CDR1 is SGHRS and CDR2 is YFSETQ. CDR3 protein: CASSLGQGEAFF. CDR3 coding DNA: TGCGCCAGCAGCTTGGGACAGGGAGAAGCTTTCTTT.

In regard to this clone: At one of its ends the junction is not consistent with the germline gene, which may arise from a read error. V and J are TRBV29-1 and TRBJ2-1; D unclear. Germline V CDR1 and CDR2: SQVTM, ANQGSEA. This CDR3 comprises 13 residues. The CDR3 region has the DNA TGCGGCGTTTATCCGGGTCCTTACAATGAGCAGTTCTTC. It translates to CGVYPGPYNEQFF.

This clone appeared once. The chain is built from TRBV5-1 and TRBJ2-1; a weak D match, TRBD2 (6 bases). V was clipped by 0 bases and J by 10 bases, with 11 bases between them. This CDR3 region has 13 residues. Germline CDR1 and CDR2: SGHRS and YFSETQ. The CDR3 DNA is TGCGCCAGCAGCTTGGGGGGAGGAGGAGAGCAGTTCTTC. It specifies CASSLGGGGEQFF.